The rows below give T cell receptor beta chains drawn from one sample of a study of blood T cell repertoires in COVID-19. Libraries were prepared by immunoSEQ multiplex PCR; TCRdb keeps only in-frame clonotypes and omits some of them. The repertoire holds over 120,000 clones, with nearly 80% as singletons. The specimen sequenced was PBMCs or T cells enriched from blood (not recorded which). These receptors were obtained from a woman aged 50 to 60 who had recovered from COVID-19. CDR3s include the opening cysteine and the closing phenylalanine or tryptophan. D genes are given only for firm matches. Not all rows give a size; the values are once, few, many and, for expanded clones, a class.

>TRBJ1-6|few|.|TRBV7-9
CASSLTGDSNSPLHF
TGTGCCAGCAGCCTAACCGGGGACTCTAATTCACCCCTCCACTTT
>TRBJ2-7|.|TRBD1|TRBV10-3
CAISASPGQGRYEQYF
TGTGCCATCAGTGCCTCCCCGGGACAGGGGCGCTACGAGCAGTACTTC
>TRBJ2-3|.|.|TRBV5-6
CASSPRAGANTDTQYF
TGTGCCAGCAGCCCGAGGGCGGGGGCCAACACAGATACGCAGTATTTT
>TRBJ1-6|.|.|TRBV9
CASSVGGAIPNSPLHF
TGTGCCAGCAGCGTTGGGGGGGCGATTCCTAATTCACCCCTCCACTTT
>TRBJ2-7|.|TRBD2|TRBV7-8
CASTTTSARYEQYF
TGTGCCAGCACTACGACTAGCGCCAGATACGAGCAGTACTTC
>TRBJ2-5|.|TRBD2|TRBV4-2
CASSQDGLAGGGETQYF
TGTGCCAGCAGCCAAGATGGGCTAGCGGGAGGGGGAGAGACCCAGTACTTC
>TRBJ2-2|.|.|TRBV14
CASSPQGLTGELFF
TGTGCCAGCAGCCCTCAGGGGCTTACCGGGGAGCTGTTTTTT
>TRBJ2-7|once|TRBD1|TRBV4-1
CASAPDRGSYEQYF
TGCGCCAGCGCTCCAGACAGGGGGTCCTACGAGCAGTACTTC
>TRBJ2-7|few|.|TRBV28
CASSRPKSYEQYF
TGTGCCAGCAGCCGCCCTAAGAGCTACGAGCAGTACTTC
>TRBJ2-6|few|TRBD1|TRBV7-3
CASSLTGTGSTGANVLTF
TGTGCCAGCAGTCTAACTGGGACAGGGTCAACTGGGGCCAACGTCCTGACTTTC
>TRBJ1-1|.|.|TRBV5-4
CASRREAGNTEAFF
TGTGCCAGCAGGAGGGAGGCGGGAAACACTGAAGCTTTCTTT
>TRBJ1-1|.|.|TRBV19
CASIHNRVNTEAFF
TGTGCCAGTATCCACAACAGGGTGAACACTGAAGCTTTCTTT
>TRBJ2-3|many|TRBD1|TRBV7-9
CASRDGKQTGSERTQYF
TGTGCCAGCAGAGACGGCAAGCAGACAGGGAGCGAACGTACGCAGTATTTT
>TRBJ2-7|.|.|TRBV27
CASSSQRSPFSYEQYF
TGTGCCAGCAGTTCCCAGCGATCACCCTTCTCCTACGAGCAGTACTTC
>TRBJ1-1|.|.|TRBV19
CASSTLGGTNTEAFF
TGTGCCAGTAGTACTCTTGGGGGGACGAACACTGAAGCTTTCTTT
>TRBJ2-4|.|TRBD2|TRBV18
CASSPPGGRDKNIQYF
TGTGCCAGCTCACCACCGGGCGGGAGGGACAAAAACATTCAGTACTTC
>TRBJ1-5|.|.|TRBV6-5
CASSTGPGQPQHF
TGTGCCAGCAGTACAGGACCGGGTCAGCCCCAGCATTTT
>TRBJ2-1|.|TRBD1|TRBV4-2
CASSQPGGSYNEQFF
TGTGCCAGCAGCCAACCAGGGGGTTCCTACAATGAGCAGTTCTTC
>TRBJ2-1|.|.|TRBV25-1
CASSEWGADEQFF
TGTGCCAGCAGTGAATGGGGCGCGGATGAGCAGTTCTTC
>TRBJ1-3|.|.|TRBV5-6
CASSFSSGGNTIYF
TGTGCCAGCAGCTTTTCATCGGGTGGAAACACCATATATTTT
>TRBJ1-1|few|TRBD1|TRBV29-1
CSVEGRGQAFF
TGCAGCGTTGAAGGGAGGGGGCAAGCTTTCTTT
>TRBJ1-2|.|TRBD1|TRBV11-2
CASSSYGQGAIYGYTF
TGTGCCAGCAGCTCCTACGGACAGGGGGCTATCTATGGCTACACCTTC
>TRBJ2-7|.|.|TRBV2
CASSPRGYEQYF
TGTGCCAGCAGCCCCAGGGGCTACGAGCAGTACTTC
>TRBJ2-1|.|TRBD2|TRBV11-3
CASSLVFAGGTNEQFF
TGTGCCAGCAGCTTAGTTTTTGCGGGGGGTACGAATGAGCAGTTCTTC
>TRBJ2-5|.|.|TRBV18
CASSGSLQGETQYF
TGTGCCAGCTCAGGGTCCCTGCAGGGAGAGACCCAGTACTTC
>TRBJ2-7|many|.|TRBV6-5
CASSYGRNEQYF
TGTGCCAGCAGTTACGGCAGAAACGAGCAGTACTTC
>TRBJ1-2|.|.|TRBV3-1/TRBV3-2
CASSPAGVGGYTF
TGTGCCAGCAGCCCAGCCGGGGTGGGAGGCTACACCTTC
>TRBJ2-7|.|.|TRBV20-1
CSAGGEQYF
TGCAGTGCGGGGGGCGAGCAGTACTTC
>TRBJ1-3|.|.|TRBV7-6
CASSLERELGNTIYF
TGTGCCAGCAGCTTAGAGAGAGAACTTGGAAACACCATATATTTT
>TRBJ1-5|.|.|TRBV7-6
CASSLRGGSNQPQHF
TGTGCCAGCAGCCTCCGGGGGGGTAGCAATCAGCCCCAGCATTTT
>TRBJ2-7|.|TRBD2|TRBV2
CASRSGTSVSYEQYF
TGTGCCAGCAGGTCCGGGACTAGCGTCTCCTACGAGCAGTACTTC
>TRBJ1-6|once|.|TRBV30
CAWRPSSYNSPLHF
TGTGCCTGGAGGCCCAGCTCCTATAATTCACCCCTCCACTTT
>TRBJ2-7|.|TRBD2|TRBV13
CASSFAGTSASYEQYF
TGTGCCAGCAGCTTCGCCGGGACTAGCGCGTCCTACGAGCAGTACTTC
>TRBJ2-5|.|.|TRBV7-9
CASSSLDYLRQETQYF
TGTGCCAGCAGTTCTCTGGACTACCTCCGACAAGAGACCCAGTACTTC
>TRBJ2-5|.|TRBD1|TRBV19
CASSPLTGSGSETQYF
TGTGCCAGTAGTCCATTGACAGGGTCGGGATCCGAGACCCAGTACTTC